This T cell receptor beta chain was obtained from a study of blood T cell repertoires in COVID-19. Assay: immunoSEQ multiplex PCR; the TCRdb copy retains only in-frame clones and omits some. The table records around 170,000 clones, roughly 90% of them present only once. The CDR3 contains 10 residues. This rearrangement joins TRBV1 to TRBJ2-7; the D segment call TRBD1 is taken from the table without a DNA check. TRBV1 is a recognized pseudogene. This clonotype was sampled from a man between 50 and 59 years old with acute or convalescent COVID-19. Sequenced: peripheral blood. CDR3 coding DNA: TGCACCAGCAGCCCCCATGGGCGGTACTTC. Its translation: CTSSPHGRYF.